The present T cell receptor beta chain was sequenced within a study of T cell repertoires in cytomegalovirus infection. On the study more broadly: Indications of both CMV infection and matching HLA type were provided by public TCR beta signatures.

Turning to this clonotype: Its antigen is not known.

TCRdb reprocessed the reads with MiXCR, giving one entry per CDR3 protein. The table includes 800,000 to 950,000 distinct CDR3 sequences, approximately 32% detected once. General study results and limits: Dominating the ex vivo response were HLA-C-restricted CMV-specific TCR beta clonotypes.

This specimen was cultured CD8+ T cells from PBMCs, taken from culture after CMV antigen stimulation. The clonotype originates from a human donor in good health (CMV status not recorded). Some clones in this sample may be carry-over from other donors' samples.

The CDR3 here is CASSVVTYNEQFF. CDR3 coding DNA: TGTGCCAGCAGTGTAGTAACGTACAATGAGCAGTTCTTC. The chain links TRBV2 to TRBJ2-1; D is unclear. Germline values: CDR1 SNHLY, CDR2 FYNNEI. Trimming pared 4 bases from V and 4 bases from J, leaving 8 bases between. This CDR3 is 13 amino acids long.